These 20 T cell receptor beta chains were sequenced from one sample in a study of blood T cell repertoires in COVID-19 (TCRdb year 2020). Library construction relied on the immunoSEQ multiplex PCR assay. Sourced from immuneACCESS, this table was stored by TCRdb with only in-frame sequences that have V and J called. A share of the clones is absent; for the studies checked, an unresolved V gene accounts for under half, and the remainder has no known explanation. The sample records some 200,000 clones, roughly 80% of which are singletons. The ten biggest clones cover more than 9% of the sample. The specimen was peripheral blood. These receptors all come from a woman aged 80 or over with COVID-19, enrolled during active disease.

This chain links TRBV18 with TRBJ1-1; D may be TRBD1 (5 bases). Germline assignment: CDR1 KGHSH and CDR2 LQKENI. Trimming removed 3 bases from V and 4 bases from J, with 12 bases in between. The length of the CDR3 is 14 residues. CDR3 sequence (DNA): TGTGCCAGCTCACCGTCGACAGTGGGCACTGAAGCTTTCTTT. This encodes CASSPSTVGTEAFF.

The V and J genes are TRBV19 and TRBJ1-1; 7 bases map to TRBD1. Per germline, CDR1 LNHDA and CDR2 SQIVND (reference sequence). The CDR3 length is 13 residues. V was clipped by 4 bases and J by 1 base; unmatched bases: 0. CDR3 nucleotides: TGTGCCAGTAGTACAGGGGGGAACACTGAAGCTTTCTTT. It encodes CASSTGGNTEAFF.

The CDR3 spells CASSFRDRGPNQPQHF. Here the CDR3 DNA reads TGTGCCAGCAGTTTCCGGGACAGGGGGCCGAATCAGCCCCAGCATTTT. The chain uses TRBV6-5 and TRBJ1-5; 12 bases agree with TRBD1. The V gene end was trimmed by 4 bases and the J gene end by 4 bases; junction bases not matched to a gene: 5. The CDR3 covers 16 residues. CDR1 is MNHEY and CDR2 is SVGAGI in the germline V gene.

The chain uses TRBV7-2 and TRBJ1-1; TRBD1 aligns across 8 bases. The CDR3 runs 13 residues. The V and J ends lost 5 bases and 5 bases, in that order; junction bases with no gene match: 4. Per germline, CDR1 SGHTA and CDR2 FQGNSA. The CDR3 protein is CASSVRQGTEAFF. CDR3 sequence (DNA): TGTGCCAGCAGCGTACGACAGGGGACTGAAGCTTTCTTT.

The chain uses TRBV7-9 and TRBJ1-1; D possibly corresponds to TRBD1 (6 bases). The CDR3 is made up of 14 amino acids. The germline V gene encodes CDR1 SEHNR and CDR2 FQNEAQ (reference sequence). The V gene lost 3 bases and the J gene lost 1 base, with 9 bases spanning the gap. CDR3 protein: CASSLSGANTEAFF. For the CDR3, the DNA is TGTGCCAGCAGCTTGTCAGGGGCGAACACTGAAGCTTTCTTT.

This chain joins TRBV18 and TRBJ2-1; TRBD1 matches at 7 bases. The CDR3 is 14 amino acids. V lost 3 bases and J lost 4; bases outside the gene matches: 3. The germline gives CDR1 KGHSH, CDR2 LQKENI. The DNA for the CDR3 is TGTGCCAGCTCACCGGCAGGGGGATACAATGAGCAGTTCTTC. It translates to CASSPAGGYNEQFF.

The sample holds one count of this clone. The rearrangement uses TRBV9 and TRBJ1-1, with a possible D match to TRBD1 (5 bases). Trimming removed 3 bases from V and 1 base from J, with 13 bases in between. From germline, CDR1 is SGDLS and CDR2 YYNGEE. This CDR3 region has 15 residues. The CDR3 reads CASSAVGGTNTEAFF. CDR3 sequence (DNA): TGTGCCAGCAGCGCCGTGGGGGGGACGAACACTGAAGCTTTCTTT.

The rearrangement joins TRBV10-3 to TRBJ1-2, with a possible D match to TRBD1 (6 bases). V lost 7 bases to trimming and J lost 2 bases, with 14 bases between them. The CDR3 contains 14 residues. CDR1 ENHRY and CDR2 SYGVKD come from the germline V gene. CDR3 DNA: TGTGCCATCACCCAGGACAGAGGCAACTATGGCTACACCTTC. Its translation: CAITQDRGNYGYTF.

This chain links TRBV28 with TRBJ1-2, with D perhaps matching TRBD1 (6 bases). The CDR3 runs to 13 residues. Germline lookup yields CDR1 MDHEN and CDR2 SYDVKM. V was shortened by 5 bases and J by 8 bases, with 15 bases between the two germline ends. The CDR3 DNA reads TGTGCCAGCAGTCCCGGGGGGCGGCGGGGCTACACCTTC. The encoded protein is CASSPGGRRGYTF.

The gene calls are TRBV5-1 and TRBJ1-4; 7 bases fit TRBD1. The junction had 6 bases not matched to a gene; V was cut back by 4 bases and J by 0 bases. Germline CDR1 is SGHRS and CDR2 is YFSETQ. The CDR3 has 16 amino acids. CDR3 sequence: CASSTRQGTTNEKLFF. The DNA for the CDR3 is TGCGCCAGCAGCACCAGACAGGGCACAACTAATGAAAAACTGTTTTTT.

In DNA form, the CDR3 reads TGTGCCAGCAGCCGACGGGGGGGCGGCCAAGAGACCCAGTACTTC. Encoded protein: CASSRRGGGQETQYF. The V gene is TRBV5-4, the J gene TRBJ2-5, with TRBD2 matching 8 bases. Germline V gene sequence: CDR1 SGHNT, CDR2 YYREEE (reference sequence). V shed 4 bases and J 1 base; nucleotides not matched to a gene: 6. This CDR3 has 15 amino acids.

The rearrangement joins TRBV9 to TRBJ1-5, with no clear D. V shed 0 bases and J shed 2 bases, with 6 bases lying between them. The CDR3 runs 14 residues. In germline, CDR1 is SGDLS, CDR2 YYNGEE. As DNA, the CDR3 is TGTGCCAGCAGCGTAGGGCAGGGCAATCAGCCCCAGCATTTT. Residues: CASSVGQGNQPQHF.

V and J are TRBV5-1 and TRBJ1-4; 8 bases align to TRBD1. This CDR3 has 17 residues. V lost 4 bases to trimming and J lost 0 bases; unmatched junction nucleotides: 8. The germline V gene encodes CDR1 SGHRS and CDR2 YFSETQ. The CDR3, as DNA: TGCGCCAGCAGCGTGCAGGGGGCGGCTGCAACTAATGAAAAACTGTTTTTT. Amino acids: CASSVQGAAATNEKLFF.

A single count supports this clone. CDR3 region: CAVNSGAGNTIYF. In DNA, the CDR3 is TGTGCTGTGAACAGTGGTGCTGGAAACACCATATATTTT. The chain couples TRBV6-5 to TRBJ1-3; D call uncertain. Germline lookup yields CDR1 MNHEY and CDR2 SVGAGI. This CDR3 contains 13 residues.

This clone appeared a few times. This sequence joins TRBV19 and TRBJ2-3, with 11 nucleotides matching TRBD2. From germline, CDR1 is LNHDA and CDR2 SQIVND (reference sequence). With 4 bases clipped from V and 5 bases from J, the junction kept 8 bases outside the gene matches. This CDR3 is built from 16 residues. CDR3 amino acids: CASSRIAGGTVDTQYF. CDR3 DNA sequence: TGTGCCAGTAGTAGAATAGCGGGAGGGACAGTAGATACGCAGTATTTT.

This clone was counted once. The chain employs TRBV28 and TRBJ2-3, with 11 bases fitting TRBD1. V lost 8 bases, J lost 5 bases, and 9 bases stayed unmatched. Germline V gene data show CDR1 as MDHEN and CDR2 as SYDVKM. This CDR3 is built from 15 residues. This chain's CDR3 is CASLGQGAQRDTQYF. The CDR3 nucleotides read TGTGCCAGCCTTGGACAGGGGGCGCAAAGAGATACGCAGTATTTT.

The rearrangement uses TRBV10-2 and TRBJ1-3; tentative D call: TRBD1 (6 bases). The CDR3 has 14 amino acids. Trimming cost V 4 bases and J 4 bases, with 11 bases left between them. CDR1 and CDR2 (germline): WSHSY, SAAADI. DNA of the CDR3: TGCGCCAGCAGTGTAGGGACACCCGGAAACACCATATATTTT. Translating gives CASSVGTPGNTIYF.

CDR3 region: CASSFGQVRNQPQHF. In nucleotides, the CDR3 is TGTGCCAGCAGCTTTGGTCAGGTTAGAAATCAGCCCCAGCATTTT. The J gene is TRBJ1-5, the V gene TRBV5-6, with no clear D. Germline V gene lookup returns CDR1 SGHDT and CDR2 YYEEEE. V lost 2 bases and J 4 bases, leaving 13 bases between the germline ends. The CDR3 is made up of 15 amino acids.

This clone was picked up one time. The rearrangement joins TRBV5-1 to TRBJ2-3; D possibly corresponds to TRBD2 (5 bases). Germline V gene sequence: CDR1 SGHRS, CDR2 YFSETQ. The CDR3 is made up of 15 amino acids. V lost 0 bases, J lost 6 bases, and 14 bases lay in between. The CDR3 DNA is TGCGCCAGCAGCTTGGCCTCTAGCTGGCGTGATACGCAGTATTTT. As protein: CASSLASSWRDTQYF.

This clone appeared once. The rearrangement joins TRBV5-1 to TRBJ2-5; the D is unclear. Germline CDR1 SGHRS, CDR2 YFSETQ. V gave up 0 bases and J gave up 1 base, with 7 bases separating them. The CDR3 extends over 14 amino acids. The CDR3 spells CASSLVEPQETQYF. The CDR3 nucleotides read TGCGCCAGCAGCTTGGTTGAGCCCCAAGAGACCCAGTACTTC.